This is a list of T cell receptor beta chains from one sample in a study of blood T cell repertoires in COVID-19. Some clones are missing from TCRdb's copy, which holds only in-frame ones; the method was immunoSEQ multiplex PCR. The profile covers about 330,000 clones, with less than 90% appearing a single time and 1% taken by the ten largest. Sequencing was performed on PBMCs or T cells enriched from blood (not recorded which). The receptors were gathered from a woman in her twenties or thirties who had recovered from COVID-19. CDR3s include the opening cysteine and the closing phenylalanine or tryptophan. Each record gives: V gene, J gene, CDR3 length, clone size, D gene, CDR3 DNA, CDR3 protein. D genes are given only for firm matches. Part of the rows lack a size; the others show once, few, many or a class for expanded clones.

V gene: TRBV6-5
J gene: TRBJ1-2
CDR3 length: 16
clone size: NA
D gene: NA
CDR3 DNA: TGTGCCAGCAGTTACTCGGGGCACCCGGAAAGCTATGGCTACACCTTC
CDR3 protein: CASSYSGHPESYGYTF

V gene: TRBV27
J gene: TRBJ1-1
CDR3 length: 13
clone size: NA
D gene: NA
CDR3 DNA: TGTGCCAGCAGTTTAGCAGGGCCCACTGAAGCTTTCTTT
CDR3 protein: CASSLAGPTEAFF

V gene: TRBV19
J gene: TRBJ2-3
CDR3 length: 16
clone size: NA
D gene: TRBD1
CDR3 DNA: TGTGCCAGTAGTATACAGACAGGGGTTAGCACAGATACGCAGTATTTT
CDR3 protein: CASSIQTGVSTDTQYF

V gene: TRBV5-1
J gene: TRBJ2-3
CDR3 length: 15
clone size: many
D gene: TRBD2
CDR3 DNA: TGCGCCAGCAGCCCAACTAGCGGGGGAACAGATACGCAGTATTTT
CDR3 protein: CASSPTSGGTDTQYF

V gene: TRBV7-2
J gene: TRBJ2-1
CDR3 length: 14
clone size: NA
D gene: NA
CDR3 DNA: TGTGCCAGCAGCTCAAGGGACTTATACAATGAGCAGTTCTTC
CDR3 protein: CASSSRDLYNEQFF

V gene: TRBV5-8
J gene: TRBJ1-6
CDR3 length: 17
clone size: few
D gene: TRBD1
CDR3 DNA: TGTGCCAGCAGCTCGTCCCGGGACAGTGTTTATAATTCACCCCTCCACTTT
CDR3 protein: CASSSSRDSVYNSPLHF

V gene: TRBV2
J gene: TRBJ2-5
CDR3 length: 12
clone size: NA
D gene: TRBD1
CDR3 DNA: TGTGCCAGCAGGGACAGGGGGGAGACCCAGTACTTC
CDR3 protein: CASRDRGETQYF

V gene: TRBV28
J gene: TRBJ1-4
CDR3 length: 17
clone size: NA
D gene: NA
CDR3 DNA: TGTGCCAGCAGTTACTCACCCGGGTCCAGTGGAATAGAAAAACTGTTTTTT
CDR3 protein: CASSYSPGSSGIEKLFF

V gene: TRBV30
J gene: TRBJ2-7
CDR3 length: 18
clone size: NA
D gene: TRBD2
CDR3 DNA: TGTGCCTGGAGTGTACGGGCGGGGGGCCATGGAAGCTCCTACGAGCAGTACTTC
CDR3 protein: CAWSVRAGGHGSSYEQYF

V gene: TRBV10-3
J gene: TRBJ1-2
CDR3 length: 12
clone size: NA
D gene: NA
CDR3 DNA: TGTGCCGCCCAAACAGGGAACTATGGCTACACCTTC
CDR3 protein: CAAQTGNYGYTF

V gene: TRBV5-8
J gene: TRBJ2-5
CDR3 length: 12
clone size: NA
D gene: TRBD1
CDR3 DNA: TGTGCCAGCAGCCCGGGACAGGGGACCCAGTACTTC
CDR3 protein: CASSPGQGTQYF

V gene: TRBV29-1
J gene: TRBJ1-2
CDR3 length: 16
clone size: NA
D gene: TRBD1
CDR3 DNA: TGCAGCGTTGAAGATCCCCTCACGACAGGGAACTATGGCTACACCTTC
CDR3 protein: CSVEDPLTTGNYGYTF

V gene: TRBV27
J gene: TRBJ2-1
CDR3 length: 15
clone size: once
D gene: NA
CDR3 DNA: TGTGCCAGCAGTCCCATTGAGCGCGTATACAATGAGCAGTTCTTC
CDR3 protein: CASSPIERVYNEQFF

V gene: TRBV5-1
J gene: TRBJ2-3
CDR3 length: 14
clone size: NA
D gene: NA
CDR3 DNA: TGCGCCAGCAGCCTAAGCACCGGGGGAGATACGCAGTATTTT
CDR3 protein: CASSLSTGGDTQYF